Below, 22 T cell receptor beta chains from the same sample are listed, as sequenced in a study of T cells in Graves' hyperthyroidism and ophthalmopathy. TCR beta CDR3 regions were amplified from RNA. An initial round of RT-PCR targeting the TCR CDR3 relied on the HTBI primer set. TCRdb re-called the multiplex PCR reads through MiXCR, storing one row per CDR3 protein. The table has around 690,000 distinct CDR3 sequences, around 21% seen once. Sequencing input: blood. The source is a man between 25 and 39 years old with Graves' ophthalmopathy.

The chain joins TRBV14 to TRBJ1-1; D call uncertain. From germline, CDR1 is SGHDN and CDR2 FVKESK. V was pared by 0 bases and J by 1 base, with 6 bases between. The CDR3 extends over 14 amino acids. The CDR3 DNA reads TGTGCCAGCAGCCAAGAGTTGGGGAACACTGAAGCTTTCTTT. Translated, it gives CASSQELGNTEAFF.

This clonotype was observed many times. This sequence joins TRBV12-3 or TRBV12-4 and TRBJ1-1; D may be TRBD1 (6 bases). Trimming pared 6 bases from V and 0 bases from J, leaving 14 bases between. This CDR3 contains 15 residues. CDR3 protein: CASRKGGSMNTEAFF. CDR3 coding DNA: TGTGCCAGCAGAAAGGGGGGATCGATGAACACTGAAGCTTTCTTT.

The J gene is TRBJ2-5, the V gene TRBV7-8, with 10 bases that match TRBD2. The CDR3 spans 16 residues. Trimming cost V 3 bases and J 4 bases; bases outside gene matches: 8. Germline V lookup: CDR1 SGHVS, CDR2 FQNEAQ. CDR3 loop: CASSFIAGGLRETQYF. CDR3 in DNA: TGTGCCAGCAGCTTCATAGCGGGAGGACTTAGAGAGACCCAGTACTTC.

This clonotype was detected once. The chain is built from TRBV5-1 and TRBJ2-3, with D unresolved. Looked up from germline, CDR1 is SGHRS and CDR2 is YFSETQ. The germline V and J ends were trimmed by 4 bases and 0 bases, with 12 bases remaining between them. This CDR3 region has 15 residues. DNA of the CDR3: TGCGCCAGCAGCCCCCCCCAAGGTAGCACAGATACGCAGTATTTT. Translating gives CASSPPQGSTDTQYF.

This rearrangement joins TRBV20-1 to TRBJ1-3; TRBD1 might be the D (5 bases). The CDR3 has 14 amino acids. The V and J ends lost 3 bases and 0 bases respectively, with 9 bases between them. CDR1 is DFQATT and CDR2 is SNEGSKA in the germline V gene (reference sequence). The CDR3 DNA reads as TGCAGTGCTAGGGCTGGGACCTCTGGAAACACCATATATTTT. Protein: CSARAGTSGNTIYF.

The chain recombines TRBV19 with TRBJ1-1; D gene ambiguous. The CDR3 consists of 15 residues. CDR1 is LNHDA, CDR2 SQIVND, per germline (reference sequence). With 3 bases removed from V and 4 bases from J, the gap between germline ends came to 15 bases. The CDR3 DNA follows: TGTGCCAGTAGTATGACGCACAGTGGATCCACTGAAGCTTTCTTT. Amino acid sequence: CASSMTHSGSTEAFF.

The DNA of the CDR3 is TGTGCCAGCAGCCTCGACAGGGGGCAGGACACTGAAGCTTTCTTT. This gives the protein CASSLDRGQDTEAFF. The V gene is TRBV5-5, the J gene TRBJ1-1, with 10 bases aligning to TRBD1. This CDR3 contains 15 residues. Germline CDR1 is SGHKS and CDR2 is YYEKEE (reference sequence). V gave up 4 bases and J gave up 3 bases; unmatched junction bases: 6. The full variable domain, rest sourced from reference TRBV5-5 and TRBJ1-1, is DAGVTQSPTHLIKTRGQQVTLRCSPISGHKSVSWYQQVLGQGPQFIFQYYEKEERGRGNFPDRFSARQFPNYSSELNVNALLLGDSALYLCASSLDRGQDTEAFFGQGTRLTVV.

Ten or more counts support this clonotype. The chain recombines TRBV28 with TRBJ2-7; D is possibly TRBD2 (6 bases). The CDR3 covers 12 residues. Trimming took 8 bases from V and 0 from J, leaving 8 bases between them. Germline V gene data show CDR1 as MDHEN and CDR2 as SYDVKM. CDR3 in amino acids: CASRGTSYEQYF. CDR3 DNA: TGTGCCAGCCGCGGGACCTCCTACGAGCAGTACTTC.

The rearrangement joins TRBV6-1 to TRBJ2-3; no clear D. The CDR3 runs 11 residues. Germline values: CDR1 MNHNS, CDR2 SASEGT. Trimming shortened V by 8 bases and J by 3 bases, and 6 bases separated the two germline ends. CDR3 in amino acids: CASGMTDTQYF. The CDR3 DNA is TGTGCCAGCGGAATGACAGATACGCAGTATTTT.

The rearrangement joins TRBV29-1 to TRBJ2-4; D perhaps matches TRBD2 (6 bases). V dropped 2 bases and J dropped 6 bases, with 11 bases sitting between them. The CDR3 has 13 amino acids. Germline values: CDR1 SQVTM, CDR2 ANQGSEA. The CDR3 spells CSVESGDRNIQYF. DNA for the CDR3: TGCAGCGTTGAATCGGGAGATCGAAACATTCAGTACTTC.

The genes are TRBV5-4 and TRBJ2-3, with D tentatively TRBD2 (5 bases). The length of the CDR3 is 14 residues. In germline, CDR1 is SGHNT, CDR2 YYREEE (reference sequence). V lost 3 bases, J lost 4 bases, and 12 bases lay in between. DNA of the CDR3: TGTGCCAGCAGCTCCTCCCCGGGATCAGATACGCAGTATTTT. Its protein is CASSSSPGSDTQYF.

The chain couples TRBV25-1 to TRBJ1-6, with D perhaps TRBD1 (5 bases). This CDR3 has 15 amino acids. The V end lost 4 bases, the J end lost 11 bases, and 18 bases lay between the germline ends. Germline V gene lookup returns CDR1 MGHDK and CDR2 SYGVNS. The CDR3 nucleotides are TGTGCCAGCAGTGGAAGGACCGCATTGGGGGCACCCCTCCACTTT. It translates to CASSGRTALGAPLHF.

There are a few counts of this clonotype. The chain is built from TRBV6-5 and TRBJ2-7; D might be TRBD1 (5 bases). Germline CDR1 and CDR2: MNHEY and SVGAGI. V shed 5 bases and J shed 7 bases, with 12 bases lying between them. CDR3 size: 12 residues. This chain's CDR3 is CASSRPGAEQYF. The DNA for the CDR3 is TGTGCCAGCAGTCGACCTGGGGCTGAGCAGTACTTC.

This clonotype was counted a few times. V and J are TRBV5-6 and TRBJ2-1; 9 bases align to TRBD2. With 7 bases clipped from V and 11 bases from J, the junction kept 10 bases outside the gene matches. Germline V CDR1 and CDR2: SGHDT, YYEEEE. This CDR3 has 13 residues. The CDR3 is CASYDWAGGQQFF. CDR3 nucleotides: TGTGCCAGCTACGACTGGGCGGGAGGGCAGCAGTTCTTC.

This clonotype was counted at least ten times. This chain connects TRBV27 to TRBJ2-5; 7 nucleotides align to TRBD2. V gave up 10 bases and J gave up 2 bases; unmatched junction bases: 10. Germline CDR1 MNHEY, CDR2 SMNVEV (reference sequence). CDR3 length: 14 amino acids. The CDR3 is CATGGGDGQETQYF. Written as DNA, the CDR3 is TGTGCCACCGGTGGGGGGGACGGACAAGAGACCCAGTACTTC.

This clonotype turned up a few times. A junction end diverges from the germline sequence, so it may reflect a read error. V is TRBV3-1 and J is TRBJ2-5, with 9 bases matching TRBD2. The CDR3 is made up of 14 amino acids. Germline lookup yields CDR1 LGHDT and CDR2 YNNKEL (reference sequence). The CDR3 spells CAGSQDRSSGTQYF. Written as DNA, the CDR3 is TGTGCCGGCAGCCAAGATCGGTCTAGCGGGACTCAGTACTTC.

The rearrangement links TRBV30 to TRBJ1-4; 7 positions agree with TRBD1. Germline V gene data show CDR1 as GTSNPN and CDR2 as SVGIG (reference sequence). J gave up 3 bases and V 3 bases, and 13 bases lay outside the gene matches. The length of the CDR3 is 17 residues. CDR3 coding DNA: TGTGCCTGGAGCAGGGGGGTAGGGAATGGAGCTAATGAAAAACTGTTTTTT. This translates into CAWSRGVGNGANEKLFF.

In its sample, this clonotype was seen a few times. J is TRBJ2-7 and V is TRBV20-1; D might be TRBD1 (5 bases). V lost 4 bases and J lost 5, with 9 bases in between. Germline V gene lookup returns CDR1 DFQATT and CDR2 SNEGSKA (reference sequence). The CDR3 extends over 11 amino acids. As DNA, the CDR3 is TGCAGTGCTATACAGGCCGACGAGCAGTACTTC. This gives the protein CSAIQADEQYF.

The CDR3 DNA follows: TGTGCCAGCGAGTGGTTATCGAATGAGCAGTTCTTC. Translated: CASEWLSNEQFF. The J gene is TRBJ2-1, the V gene TRBV2; D is undetermined. CDR1 SNHLY and CDR2 FYNNEI come from the germline V gene. The CDR3 is made up of 12 amino acids. V lost 8 bases to trimming and J lost 7 bases, with 12 bases between them.

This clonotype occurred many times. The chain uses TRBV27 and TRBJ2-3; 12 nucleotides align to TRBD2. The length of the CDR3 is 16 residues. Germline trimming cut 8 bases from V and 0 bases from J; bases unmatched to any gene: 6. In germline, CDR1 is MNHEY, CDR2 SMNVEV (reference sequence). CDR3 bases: TGTGCCAGCGGAAGACTAGCGGGAGCTAGCACAGATACGCAGTATTTT. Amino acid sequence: CASGRLAGASTDTQYF.

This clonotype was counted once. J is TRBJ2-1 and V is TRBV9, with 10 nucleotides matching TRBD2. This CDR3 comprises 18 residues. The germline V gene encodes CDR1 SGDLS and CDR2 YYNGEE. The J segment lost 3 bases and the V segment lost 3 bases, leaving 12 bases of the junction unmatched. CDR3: CASSATSGLAIVYNEQFF. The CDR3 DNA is TGTGCCAGCAGCGCGACATCGGGACTAGCGATAGTCTACAATGAGCAGTTCTTC. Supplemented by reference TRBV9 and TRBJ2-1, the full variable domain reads DSGVTQTPKHLITATGQRVTLRCSPRSGDLSVYWYQQSLDQGLQFLIQYYNGEERAKGNILERFSAQQFPDLHSELNLSSLELGDSALYFCASSATSGLAIVYNEQFFGPGTRLTVL.

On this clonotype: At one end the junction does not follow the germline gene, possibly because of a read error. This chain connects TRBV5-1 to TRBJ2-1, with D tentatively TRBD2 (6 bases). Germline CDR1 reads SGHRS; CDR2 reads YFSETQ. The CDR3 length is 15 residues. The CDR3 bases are TGTGCCAGCAGCGTCTCTAGCGACCCTGGGAATGAGCAGTTCTTC. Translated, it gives CASSVSSDPGNEQFF.